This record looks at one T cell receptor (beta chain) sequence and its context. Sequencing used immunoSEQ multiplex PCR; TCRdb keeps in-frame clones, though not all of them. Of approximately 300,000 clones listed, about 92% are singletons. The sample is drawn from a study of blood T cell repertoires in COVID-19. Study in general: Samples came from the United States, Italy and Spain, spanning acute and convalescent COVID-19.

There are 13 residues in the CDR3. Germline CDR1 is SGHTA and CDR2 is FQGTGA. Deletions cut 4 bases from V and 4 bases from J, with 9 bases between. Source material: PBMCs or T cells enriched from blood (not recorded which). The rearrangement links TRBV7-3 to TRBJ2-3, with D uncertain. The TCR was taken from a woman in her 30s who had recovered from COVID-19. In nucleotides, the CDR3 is TGTGCCAGCAGCTACGGTTACGCAGATACGCAGTATTTT. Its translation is CASSYGYADTQYF.